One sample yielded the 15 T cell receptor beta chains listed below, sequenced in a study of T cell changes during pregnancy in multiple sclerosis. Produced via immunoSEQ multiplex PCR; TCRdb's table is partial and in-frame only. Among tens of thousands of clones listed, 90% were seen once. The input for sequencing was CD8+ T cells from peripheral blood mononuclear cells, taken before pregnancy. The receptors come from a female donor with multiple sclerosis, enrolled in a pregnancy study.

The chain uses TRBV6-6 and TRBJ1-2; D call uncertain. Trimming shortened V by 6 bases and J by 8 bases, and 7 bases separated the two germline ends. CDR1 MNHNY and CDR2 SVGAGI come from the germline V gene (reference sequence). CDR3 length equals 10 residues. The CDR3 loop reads CASSERGYTF. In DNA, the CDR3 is TGTGCCAGCAGCGAGAGAGGCTACACCTTC.

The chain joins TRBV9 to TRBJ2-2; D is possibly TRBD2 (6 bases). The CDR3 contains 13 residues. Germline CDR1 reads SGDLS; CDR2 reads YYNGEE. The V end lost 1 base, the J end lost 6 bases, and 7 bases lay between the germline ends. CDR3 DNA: TGTGCCAGCAGCGTAACGGGGGCCGGGGAGCTGTTTTTT. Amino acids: CASSVTGAGELFF.

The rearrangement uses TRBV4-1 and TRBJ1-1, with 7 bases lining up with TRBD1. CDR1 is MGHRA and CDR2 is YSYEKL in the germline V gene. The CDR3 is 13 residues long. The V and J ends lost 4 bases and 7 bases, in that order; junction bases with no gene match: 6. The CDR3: CASSLGQVSEAFF. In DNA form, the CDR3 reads TGCGCCAGCAGCCTTGGACAGGTTAGTGAAGCTTTCTTT.

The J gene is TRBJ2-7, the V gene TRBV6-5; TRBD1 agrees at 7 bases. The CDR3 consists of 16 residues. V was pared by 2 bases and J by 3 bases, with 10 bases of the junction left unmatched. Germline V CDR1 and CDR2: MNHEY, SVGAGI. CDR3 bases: TGTGCCAGCAGTTACCGACAGGGATGGTTAGGCTACGAGCAGTACTTC. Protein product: CASSYRQGWLGYEQYF.

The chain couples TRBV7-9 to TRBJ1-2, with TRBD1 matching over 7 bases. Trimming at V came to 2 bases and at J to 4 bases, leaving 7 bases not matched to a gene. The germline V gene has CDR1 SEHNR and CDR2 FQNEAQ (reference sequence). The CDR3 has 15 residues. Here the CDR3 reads CASSLFRGDSYGYTF. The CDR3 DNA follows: TGTGCCAGCAGCTTATTCAGGGGGGACTCCTATGGCTACACCTTC.

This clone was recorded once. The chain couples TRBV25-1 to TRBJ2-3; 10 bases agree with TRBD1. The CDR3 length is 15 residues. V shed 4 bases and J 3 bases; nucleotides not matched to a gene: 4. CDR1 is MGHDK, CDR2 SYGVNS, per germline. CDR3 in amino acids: CASSGQGARTDTQYF. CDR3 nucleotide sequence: TGTGCCAGCAGTGGACAGGGGGCCCGGACAGATACGCAGTATTTT.

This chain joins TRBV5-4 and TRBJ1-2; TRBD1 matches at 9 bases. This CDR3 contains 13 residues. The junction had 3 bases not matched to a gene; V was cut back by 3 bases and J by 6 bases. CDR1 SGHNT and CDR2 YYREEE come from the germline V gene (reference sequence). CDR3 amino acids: CASSSGQGNGYTF. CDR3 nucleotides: TGTGCCAGCAGCTCGGGACAGGGTAATGGCTACACCTTC.

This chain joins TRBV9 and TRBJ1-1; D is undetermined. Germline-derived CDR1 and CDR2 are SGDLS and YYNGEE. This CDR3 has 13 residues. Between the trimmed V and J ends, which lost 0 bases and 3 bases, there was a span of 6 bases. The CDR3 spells CASSVVTYTEAFF. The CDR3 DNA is TGTGCCAGCAGCGTAGTCACATACACTGAAGCTTTCTTT.

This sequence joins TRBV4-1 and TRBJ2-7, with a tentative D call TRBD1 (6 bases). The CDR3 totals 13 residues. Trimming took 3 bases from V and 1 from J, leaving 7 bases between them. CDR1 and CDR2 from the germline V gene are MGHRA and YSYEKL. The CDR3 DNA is TGCGCCAGCAGCCAGGACAGTTCCTACGAGCAGTACTTC. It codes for CASSQDSSYEQYF.

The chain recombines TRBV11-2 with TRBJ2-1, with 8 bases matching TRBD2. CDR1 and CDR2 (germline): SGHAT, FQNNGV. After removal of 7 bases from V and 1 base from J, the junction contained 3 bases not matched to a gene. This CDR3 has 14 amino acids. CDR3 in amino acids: CASNRGGSYNEQFF. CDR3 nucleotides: TGTGCCAGCAATCGCGGGGGGTCCTACAATGAGCAGTTCTTC.

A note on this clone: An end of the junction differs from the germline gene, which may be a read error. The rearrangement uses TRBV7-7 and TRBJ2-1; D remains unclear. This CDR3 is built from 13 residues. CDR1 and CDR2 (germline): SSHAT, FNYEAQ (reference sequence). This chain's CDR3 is CASSLSQNNEQFF. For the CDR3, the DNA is TGTGCTAGCAGCTTAAGCCAAAACAATGAGCAGTTCTTC.

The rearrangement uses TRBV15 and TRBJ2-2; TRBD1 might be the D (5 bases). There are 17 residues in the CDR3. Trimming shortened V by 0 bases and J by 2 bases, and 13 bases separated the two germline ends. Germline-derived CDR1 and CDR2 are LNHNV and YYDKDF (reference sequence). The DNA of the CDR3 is TGTGCCACCAGCAGAGATGCAACAGGCCTAAACACCGGGGAGCTGTTTTTT. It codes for CATSRDATGLNTGELFF.

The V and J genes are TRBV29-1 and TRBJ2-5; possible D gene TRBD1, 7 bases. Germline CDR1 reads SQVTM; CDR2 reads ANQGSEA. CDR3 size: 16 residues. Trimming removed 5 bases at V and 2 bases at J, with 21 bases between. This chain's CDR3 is CSVTGGDDRVQETQYF. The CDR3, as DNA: TGCAGCGTTACTGGAGGGGATGACAGGGTTCAAGAGACCCAGTACTTC. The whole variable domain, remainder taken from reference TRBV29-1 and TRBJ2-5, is SAVISQKPSRDICQRGTSLTIQCQVDSQVTMMFWYRQQPGQSLTLIATANQGSEATYESGFVIDKFPISRPNLTFSTLTVSNMSPEDSSIYLCSVTGGDDRVQETQYFGPGTRLLVL.

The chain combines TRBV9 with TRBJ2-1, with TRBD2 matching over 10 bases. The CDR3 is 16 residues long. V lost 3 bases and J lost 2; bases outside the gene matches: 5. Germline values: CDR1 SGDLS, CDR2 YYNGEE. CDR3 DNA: TGTGCCAGCAGCGGAGGAAGCGGGGGGGCCTACAATGAGCAGTTCTTC. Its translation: CASSGGSGGAYNEQFF. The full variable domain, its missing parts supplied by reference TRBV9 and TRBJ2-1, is DSGVTQTPKHLITATGQRVTLRCSPRSGDLSVYWYQQSLDQGLQFLIQYYNGEERAKGNILERFSAQQFPDLHSELNLSSLELGDSALYFCASSGGSGGAYNEQFFGPGTRLTVL.

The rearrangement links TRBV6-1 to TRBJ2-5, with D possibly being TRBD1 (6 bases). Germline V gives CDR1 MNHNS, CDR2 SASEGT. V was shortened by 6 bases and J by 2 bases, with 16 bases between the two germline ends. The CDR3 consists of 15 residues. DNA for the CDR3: TGTGCCAGCAGCCCGGGACACACGGCGCAAGAGACCCAGTACTTC. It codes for CASSPGHTAQETQYF.